The 14 T cell receptor beta chains below come from one sample, sequenced in a study of identical twins. TCRdb independently ran MiXCR on the 5' RACE reads; one entry per CDR3 protein. The sample has 700,000 or so distinct CDR3 sequences; 8.5% to 9% are singletons. This same sample was also taken into another study, of yellow fever vaccine responses in identical twins.

Sequences were obtained from PBMCs. Every receptor here comes from a woman younger than 35 in good health.

The CDR3 DNA follows: TGTGCCAGCAGCTTAGATCCTGTCGAAGCTTTCTTT. Translated: CASSLDPVEAFF. The gene calls are TRBV7-9 and TRBJ1-1; D is ambiguous. From germline, CDR1 is SEHNR and CDR2 FQNEAQ (reference sequence). Trimming took off 1 base at V and 8 bases at J, with 8 bases between the two ends. The CDR3 runs to 12 residues. The variable domain in full, with the rest retrieved from reference TRBV7-9 and TRBJ1-1, is DTGVSQNPRHKITKRGQNVTFRCDPISEHNRLYWYRQTLGQGPEFLTYFQNEAQLEKSRLLSDRFSAERPKGSFSTLEIQRTEQGDSAMYLCASSLDPVEAFFGQGTRLTVV.

The chain combines TRBV5-1 with TRBJ2-5, with a possible D match to TRBD1 (5 bases). The germline gives CDR1 SGHRS, CDR2 YFSETQ. The CDR3 consists of 15 residues. With 1 base removed from V and 6 bases from J, the gap between germline ends came to 16 bases. The CDR3 protein is CASSLTLSRVQTQYF. The CDR3 bases are TGCGCCAGCAGCTTGACTTTATCCAGGGTTCAGACCCAGTACTTC.

The V gene is TRBV5-1, the J gene TRBJ2-7, with D hard to call. The CDR3 contains 13 residues. Germline V gives CDR1 SGHRS, CDR2 YFSETQ. Trimming removed 0 bases at V and 7 bases at J, with 11 bases between. The CDR3 region has the DNA TGCGCCAGCAGCTTGGATCCTCCAGGAGAGCAGTACTTC. It translates to CASSLDPPGEQYF.

This clonotype was observed at least ten times. V and J are TRBV12-3 or TRBV12-4 and TRBJ2-3; possible D gene TRBD1, 5 bases. Trimming left V 3 bases short and J 2 bases short, with 12 bases between. The CDR3 has 15 amino acids. The CDR3 nucleotides read TGTGCCAGCAGTTTCTCAGGGATAGCCACAGATACGCAGTATTTT. Translating it yields CASSFSGIATDTQYF.

The chain carries TRBV29-1 and TRBJ2-1, with D perhaps TRBD1 (6 bases). Germline values: CDR1 SQVTM, CDR2 ANQGSEA. Trimming stripped 5 bases from V and 3 bases from J, with 14 bases between. This CDR3 is built from 14 residues. CDR3 nucleotide sequence: TGCAGCGTTCCAGGGGTCCCCCTCTACAATGAGCAGTTCTTC. Translating it yields CSVPGVPLYNEQFF.

This clonotype was counted only a few times. The gene calls are TRBV4-2 and TRBJ1-2; D might be TRBD1 (5 bases). Germline-derived CDR1 and CDR2 are LGHNA and YNFKEQ. The CDR3 runs 18 residues. V lost 8 bases, J lost 5 bases, and 30 bases lay in between. The CDR3 DNA sequence: TGTGCCAGCCAAAAGGGAGCGGGCAGCTCGGCGGAGGGGTATGGCTACACCTTC. Translation: CASQKGAGSSAEGYGYTF.

J is TRBJ2-7 and V is TRBV5-1, with TRBD2 identical over 7 bases. Per germline, CDR1 SGHRS and CDR2 YFSETQ. Trimming took 1 base from V and 9 from J; bases not matched to a gene: 10. CDR3 length: 14 residues. CDR3 loop: CASSLRAGETRQYF. CDR3 DNA: TGCGCCAGCAGCTTGCGGGCGGGGGAGACGCGGCAGTACTTC.

This clonotype has more than one count but fewer than ten. The chain employs TRBV7-2 and TRBJ1-2; TRBD1 might be the D (6 bases). The CDR3 length is 17 residues. Germline CDR1 is SGHTA and CDR2 is FQGNSA. Trimming shortened V by 0 bases and J by 6 bases, and 20 bases separated the two germline ends. CDR3 region: CASSLALRIGTNNGYTF. CDR3 DNA: TGTGCCAGCAGCTTAGCGCTTAGGATCGGGACAAATAATGGCTACACCTTC.

This clonotype turned up a few times. This chain uses TRBV2 with TRBJ2-7, with a tentative D call TRBD1 (6 bases). The V end lost 4 bases, the J end lost 6 bases, and 13 bases lay between the germline ends. Germline CDR1 SNHLY, CDR2 FYNNEI. CDR3 length: 13 amino acids. CDR3 protein: CASSAEQGREQYF. The CDR3 coding sequence is TGTGCCAGCAGTGCCGAACAGGGACGCGAGCAGTACTTC.

This clonotype showed up just a few times. CDR3 DNA: TGTGCCAGCAGTTTTTTACTAGCGGAGTACAATGAGCAGTTCTTC. As protein: CASSFLLAEYNEQFF. The chain is built from TRBV28 and TRBJ2-1, with 8 positions matching TRBD2. CDR1 and CDR2 from the germline V gene are MDHEN and SYDVKM. The CDR3 loop spans 15 amino acids. Unmatched junction bases numbered 5, after V lost 3 bases and J lost 4 bases.

The V and J genes are TRBV3-1 and TRBJ2-7; 7 bases map to TRBD1. CDR3 length: 14 residues. V shed 3 bases, J shed 5 bases, and the junction held 7 bases outside the gene matches. In germline, CDR1 is LGHDT, CDR2 YNNKEL (reference sequence). The CDR3 nucleotides read TGTGCCAGCAGCCAGTCGGACAGGCCCAACGAGCAGTACTTC. It codes for CASSQSDRPNEQYF.

In this sample, this clonotype turned up a few times. The chain joins TRBV12-3 or TRBV12-4 to TRBJ2-2; 7 bases map to TRBD1. The CDR3 has 17 residues. V dropped 3 bases and J dropped 4; count of bases not matched to a gene: 11. CDR3 DNA sequence: TGTGCCAGCAGTTTTGAGAGGGGGCTAGGGAGCACCGGGGAGCTGTTTTTT. Translation: CASSFERGLGSTGELFF.

The V and J genes are TRBV27 and TRBJ2-7; tentatively, D is TRBD1 (6 bases). Germline V gene sequence: CDR1 MNHEY, CDR2 SMNVEV (reference sequence). The V and J ends lost 6 bases and 5 bases respectively, with 14 bases between them. The CDR3 runs 13 residues. CDR3: CASSWPGANEQYF. CDR3 bases: TGTGCCAGCAGCTGGCCAGGGGCTAACGAGCAGTACTTC.

This clonotype appeared a few times. The chain combines TRBV30 with TRBJ2-3; D not resolved. This CDR3 spans 14 amino acids. The germline V gene has CDR1 GTSNPN and CDR2 SVGIG (reference sequence). Trimming took off 2 bases at V and 0 bases at J, with 9 bases between the two ends. DNA of the CDR3: TGTGCCTGGAGTAGGGTCTCTAGCACAGATACGCAGTATTTT. Encoded protein: CAWSRVSSTDTQYF.